This TCR beta chain comes out of a study of cytomegalovirus exposure and HLA in healthy donors. The CDR3 runs 13 residues. The junction had 3 bases not matched to a gene; V was cut back by 5 bases and J by 4 bases. Germline V gives CDR1 MNHEY, CDR2 SMNVEV (reference sequence). 13 Jbeta primers and 60 Vbeta primers were used for the PCR. Using immunoSEQ multiplex PCR, the repertoire was profiled, and TCRdb retains in-frame clones only, with some absent. The top ten clones hold roughly 6.7% of a sample with around 130,000 clones, more than 80% of them seen once. This sequence originates from a young woman in good health and CMV-seropositive. Material for sequencing was PBMCs. The rearrangement uses TRBV27 and TRBJ2-3; 7 nucleotides align to TRBD1. The CDR3 sequence is CASSRQGPDTQYF. DNA for the CDR3: TGTGCCAGCAGTCGACAGGGTCCAGATACGCAGTATTTT.